This T cell receptor beta chain was captured by sequencing in a study of cytomegalovirus exposure and HLA in healthy donors. General study findings and limits: CMV antigen specificity was confirmed in vitro for a few CMV-associated chains.

Primers: 60 Vbeta forward and 13 Jbeta reverse. This table comes from immunoSEQ multiplex PCR, and its TCRdb copy is limited to in-frame clones, with some not included. The table lists roughly 290,000 clones, about 87% of them singletons. Comments on this clone: Its target is not known. The junction departs from germline at one end; a sequencing error may be responsible. Within the sample, other DNA sequences also encode this same CDR3.

The CDR3 loop spans 16 amino acids. CDR1 is SEHNR and CDR2 is FQNEAQ in the germline V gene (reference sequence). This clonotype was sampled from a woman younger than 30 in good health and CMV-seronegative. V is TRBV7-9 and J is TRBJ1-6; 7 bases agree with TRBD1. Specimen: PBMCs. Written as DNA, the CDR3 is TGTGCCAGCAGGCCTACCGGGGCAGGGGGAAATTCCCCCCTCCACTTT. Translation: CASRPTGAGGNSPLHF.